These 7 T cell receptor beta chains share one sample of origin, sequenced in a study of shared clonotypes between healthy human individuals (dated by TCRdb to 2020 to 2021). The library came from the immunoSEQ multiplex PCR assay. Sourced from immuneACCESS, this table was stored by TCRdb with only in-frame sequences that have V and J called. A share of the clones is absent; for the studies checked, an unresolved V gene accounts for under half, and the remainder has no known explanation. Here the sample has about 480,000 clones; approximately 79% occur a single time. 13% of the sample rests with the top ten. Source material: PBMCs. The receptors come from a middle-aged woman in good health. Some clones in this sample may be carry-over from other donors' samples.

The chain employs TRBV28 and TRBJ2-7; 9 nucleotides agree with TRBD1. V shed 5 bases, J shed 4 bases, and the junction held 6 bases outside the gene matches. This CDR3 comprises 14 residues. Germline CDR1 MDHEN, CDR2 SYDVKM. The CDR3 nucleotides read TGTGCCAGCAGTACAACAGGGGGCAGGTACGAGCAGTACTTC. This sequence encodes CASSTTGGRYEQYF.

This chain joins TRBV19 and TRBJ1-6, with a weak D call TRBD1 (6 bases). Germline V gives CDR1 LNHDA, CDR2 SQIVND (reference sequence). The CDR3 consists of 16 residues. Trimming took off 6 bases at V and 0 bases at J, with 12 bases between the two ends. This chain's CDR3 is CASSQDRSSYNSPLHF. The CDR3 bases are TGTGCCAGTAGCCAGGACAGAAGCTCCTATAATTCACCCCTCCACTTT.

V and J are TRBV30 and TRBJ2-1, with a weak D call TRBD1 (6 bases). This CDR3 contains 15 residues. The V gene lost 2 bases and the J gene lost 7 bases, with 18 bases spanning the gap. CDR1 GTSNPN and CDR2 SVGIG come from the germline V gene (reference sequence). The CDR3 region has the DNA TGTGCCTGGAGTTCGTGGACAGACTCGGGGAATGAGCAGTTCTTC. It yields the protein CAWSSWTDSGNEQFF.

This rearrangement joins TRBV28 to TRBJ1-2; the D is unclear. Germline CDR1 reads MDHEN; CDR2 reads SYDVKM. The CDR3 length is 14 residues. Trimming removed 4 bases at V and 4 bases at J, with 13 bases between. The CDR3 sequence: CASSSTRAGYGYTF. CDR3 coding DNA: TGTGCCAGCAGTTCGACAAGGGCTGGCTATGGCTACACCTTC.

This clone showed up many times. The chain links TRBV30 to TRBJ1-1; D ambiguous. The CDR3 sequence is 11 residues long. V lost 4 bases, J lost 8 bases, and 11 bases lay in between. CDR1 GTSNPN and CDR2 SVGIG come from the germline V gene (reference sequence). CDR3 bases: TGTGCCTGGATTAATGTAAGGGAAGCTTTCTTT. Translating gives CAWINVREAFF.

The chain recombines TRBV5-5 with TRBJ1-1; 8 nucleotides align to TRBD1. V shed 2 bases, J shed 5 bases, and the junction held 2 bases outside the gene matches. Germline CDR1 is SGHKS and CDR2 is YYEKEE (reference sequence). CDR3 length: 13 residues. The CDR3 sequence: CASSLDRGTEAFF. Written as DNA, the CDR3 is TGTGCCAGCAGCTTAGACAGGGGTACTGAAGCTTTCTTT.

V is TRBV7-2 and J is TRBJ1-2; D is ambiguous. The CDR3 spans 14 residues. Trimming removed 2 bases at V and 6 bases at J, with 13 bases between. CDR1 and CDR2 from the germline V gene are SGHTA and FQGNSA. DNA of the CDR3: TGTGCCAGCAGCTTATCTTGGCTCACAGATGGCTACACCTTC. Its translation is CASSLSWLTDGYTF.